This is a list of T cell receptor beta chains from one sample in a study of glioma-infiltrating T cells. Via MiXCR, TCRdb re-called the multiplex PCR reads, giving one row per CDR3 protein. The sample consists of roughly 200,000 distinct CDR3 sequences, about 32% of them appearing once. Sequencing used glioma tissue, nonneoplastic brain tissue, or PBMCs (not recorded which). The source is a human donor with low-grade glioma or glioblastoma, undergoing nonglioma brain surgery, or in good health (not recorded which). CDR3s include the opening cysteine and the closing phenylalanine or tryptophan. D genes are given only for firm matches. Clone size is shown for a subset of rows, as once, few, many or a class of expanded clone.

v_call,j_call,d_call,clone_size,cdr3_nt,cdr3_aa
TRBV9,TRBJ1-3,NA,few,TGTGCCAGCAGCGTCGACACAGGGAGTCTGCTCGGAAACACCATATATTTT,CASSVDTGSLLGNTIYF
TRBV19,TRBJ2-1,NA,many,TGTGCCAGTAGTGCTACGGCTCAAAGCTCCTACAATGAGCAGTTCTTC,CASSATAQSSYNEQFF
TRBV19,TRBJ1-5,NA,few,TGTGCCAGTAGTATGGCGGGGTATCAGCCCCAGCATTTT,CASSMAGYQPQHF
TRBV6-2/TRBV6-3,TRBJ2-7,TRBD2,many,TGTGCCAGCAGTTACTCGACTAGCGGGAGCCGAGGGCCGGGACACGAGCAGTACTTC,CASSYSTSGSRGPGHEQYF
TRBV27,TRBJ1-4,NA,many,TGTGCCAGCAGTTTAGCCCCACAGAATAATGAAAAACTGTTTTTT,CASSLAPQNNEKLFF
TRBV27,TRBJ2-7,NA,many,TGTGCCAGCAGTTTCTCAGTCTCCTACGAGCAGTACTTC,CASSFSVSYEQYF
TRBV20-1,TRBJ2-3,TRBD2,NA,TGCAGTGCTAGAATAACGGGAGGGGGAGGACGTACAGATACGCAGTATTTT,CSARITGGGGRTDTQYF
TRBV28,TRBJ1-1,NA,many,TGTGCCAGCAGTTTCGGCGTGGGCCAGAACACTGAAGCTTTCTTT,CASSFGVGQNTEAFF
TRBV5-1,TRBJ2-1,NA,NA,TGCGCCAGCAGCCCCTTCGGTAGGGCCGCTAGCTCCTACAATGAGCAGTTCTTC,CASSPFGRAASSYNEQFF
TRBV7-2,TRBJ2-1,TRBD2,many,TGTGCCAGCAGAACTAGCGAAGAATACAATGAGCAGTTCTTC,CASRTSEEYNEQFF
TRBV5-1,TRBJ2-7,NA,few,TGCGCCAGCAGCTTGGTGCCAGATCTCGGCTACGAGCAGTACTTC,CASSLVPDLGYEQYF
TRBV10-3,TRBJ2-7,TRBD1,many,TGTGCCATCCGGAGTGACCCGGGACAGGGAGTGTACGAGCAGTACTTC,CAIRSDPGQGVYEQYF
TRBV2,TRBJ2-7,TRBD1,many,TGTGCCAGCAGTGAAGCGACAGGGGGGAATAGATACGAGCAGTACTTC,CASSEATGGNRYEQYF
TRBV18,TRBJ1-6,NA,NA,TGTGCCAGCTCACGGGACACCCAAAAAAGTAATTCACCCCTCCACTTT,CASSRDTQKSNSPLHF
TRBV6-2/TRBV6-3,TRBJ2-3,TRBD2,many,TGTGCCAGCAGTTCTGGACTAGGTACAGATACGCAGTATTTT,CASSSGLGTDTQYF
TRBV18,TRBJ1-2,NA,many,TGTGCCAGCTCACCAGGGACCGAGAACTATGGCTACACCTTC,CASSPGTENYGYTF
TRBV7-8,TRBJ1-1,NA,many,TGTGCCAGCTTACTATTGTCCGTAGGTGAAGCTTTCTTT,CASLLLSVGEAFF
TRBV6-2/TRBV6-3,TRBJ1-5,TRBD1,once,TGTGCCAGCAGAGCGGGACAGCCCGAGCCCCAGCATTTT,CASRAGQPEPQHF
TRBV6-2/TRBV6-3,TRBJ2-6,NA,many,TGTGCCAGCAGTTTACAGGTGCGGGCTGGGGCCAACGTCCTGACTTTC,CASSLQVRAGANVLTF
TRBV19,TRBJ2-1,NA,many,TGTGCCAGTAGTATGACCCAGAGTCTTGAGCAGTTCTTC,CASSMTQSLEQFF
TRBV5-1,TRBJ2-7,NA,NA,TGCGCCAGCAGCTTGGAGGAGAGCGGCTACGAGCAGTACTTC,CASSLEESGYEQYF
TRBV20-1,TRBJ1-1,NA,NA,TGTAGTGCTAGAAAACTGAACACTGAAGCTTTCTTT,CSARKLNTEAFF
TRBV6-2/TRBV6-3,TRBJ2-7,TRBD1,many,TGTGCCAGCAGTTACTCCTCAGGGGGCGAGCAGTACTTC,CASSYSSGGEQYF
TRBV12-3/TRBV12-4,TRBJ1-1,TRBD1,many,TGTGCCAGCAGTTCCAGGGGGCGCGGGTTGAGTGAAGCTTTCTTT,CASSSRGRGLSEAFF
TRBV7-2,TRBJ1-2,TRBD1,many,TGTGCCAGCAGCCTTGGACAGGGCCATCGATATGGCTACACCTTC,CASSLGQGHRYGYTF
TRBV19,TRBJ2-7,TRBD1,many,TGTGCCAGTAGTGTCCGGGACAGGGGGCGCGACGAGCAGTACTTC,CASSVRDRGRDEQYF
TRBV4-1,TRBJ2-2,NA,few,TGCGCCAGCAGCCAAATTTCCGGGGAGCTGTTTTTT,CASSQISGELFF
TRBV4-2,TRBJ2-5,NA,few,TGTGCCAGCAGCCAAAATTCCGGGCTAGCGCAAGAGACCCAGTACTTC,CASSQNSGLAQETQYF
TRBV24-1,TRBJ2-1,TRBD1,many,TGTGCCACCAGTGGGGACAGGAACAATGAGCAGTTCTTC,CATSGDRNNEQFF
TRBV20-1,TRBJ2-2,NA,many,TGCAGTGCTAGAAGGACAGCCTCGAACACCGGGGAGCTGTTTTTT,CSARRTASNTGELFF
TRBV7-9,TRBJ1-3,NA,many,TGTGCCAGCAGCAGATCCGGGAGCTCTGGAAACACCATATATTTT,CASSRSGSSGNTIYF
TRBV6-1,TRBJ1-6,TRBD1,many,TGTGCCAGCAATACGGCGGGACAGGGGAGTTCACCCCTCCACTTT,CASNTAGQGSSPLHF
TRBV4-3,TRBJ2-1,TRBD2,NA,TGCGCCAGCAGCCAAGATGTGGCGGGAGGTTACAATGAGCAGTTCTTC,CASSQDVAGGYNEQFF
TRBV27,TRBJ2-7,TRBD2,NA,TGTGCCAGCACTCCTAGCGGCCTATACGAGCAGTACTTC,CASTPSGLYEQYF